Below are 5 T cell receptor beta chains sequenced from a single sample in a study of cytomegalovirus exposure and HLA in healthy donors. The PCR used 60 Vbeta and 13 Jbeta primers. Only in-frame clones appear in the TCRdb table, and some are missing; sequencing was by immunoSEQ multiplex PCR. The repertoire holds more than 90,000 clones, under 80% seen once, with 4.1% in the top ten. The sequencing input was PBMCs. The source of these receptors is a man aged 35 to 55 in good health and CMV-seronegative.

Only one count was recorded for this clone. The rearrangement links TRBV7-8 to TRBJ2-1, with a weak D call TRBD2 (7 bases). Germline lookup yields CDR1 SGHVS and CDR2 FQNEAQ. This CDR3 contains 15 residues. V was clipped by 5 bases and J by 6 bases, with 17 bases between them. The CDR3 spells CASSPGGAIINEQFF. The DNA of the CDR3 is TGTGCCAGCAGCCCTGGGGGGGCAATTATCAATGAGCAGTTCTTC.

This chain connects TRBV7-9 to TRBJ1-1; maybe TRBD1 (5 bases). The V end was cut by 5 bases, the J end by 3 bases, with 7 bases between. Germline V CDR1 and CDR2: SEHNR, FQNEAQ (reference sequence). The CDR3 has 12 amino acids. DNA of the CDR3: TGTGCCAGCAGCAGGGGATACACTGAAGCTTTCTTT. Its translation: CASSRGYTEAFF.

The rearrangement uses TRBV10-2 and TRBJ2-4; D is ambiguous. The CDR3 sequence is 13 residues long. Per the germline V gene, CDR1 is WSHSY and CDR2 is SAAADI. Between the trimmed V and J ends, which lost 6 bases and 4 bases, there was a span of 10 bases. CDR3 region: CASRGFGKNIQYF. The CDR3 DNA reads as TGCGCCAGCAGGGGTTTCGGGAAAAACATTCAGTACTTC.

The DNA of the CDR3 is TGCGCCAGCAGCCGTAGCTATCAGGGGGCCGGTCAGCCCCAGCATTTT. Translated: CASSRSYQGAGQPQHF. The genes are TRBV4-1 and TRBJ1-5; 8 bases fit TRBD1. Germline CDR1 is MGHRA and CDR2 is YSYEKL. The V and J ends lost 4 bases and 6 bases, in that order; junction bases with no gene match: 11. The CDR3 is 16 residues long.

Here the CDR3 reads CASSLVQGSSPLHF. CDR3 nucleotide sequence: TGTGCCAGCAGTTTAGTACAGGGGAGTTCACCCCTCCACTTT. The chain has TRBV6-5 and TRBJ1-6; 7 bases agree with TRBD1. CDR3 length: 14 residues. Per germline, CDR1 MNHEY and CDR2 SVGAGI. With V trimmed by 4 bases and J by 9 bases, 6 bases remained unmatched.